This TCR beta chain was captured by sequencing in a study of T cells in localized non-small cell lung cancer. Notes on this clone: Antigen specificity is unknown.

Here immunoSEQ multiplex PCR was the method, and the copy in TCRdb shows in-frame clones only, minus some. This sample yields about 24,000 clones, of which 80% to 95% are seen a single time; under 3% belongs to the top ten. Trimming removed 1 base at V and 4 bases at J, with 11 bases between. The CDR3 is made up of 14 amino acids. Germline CDR1 and CDR2: SGHAT and FQNNGV. Study observations and caveats: Prolonged overall survival went with higher T cell density in the blood. There were a median around 60 of the top 100 tumor clones appearing in adjacent lung. Uninvolved neighboring lung showed the greatest T cell clonality, exceeding tumor. Only one tumor region was sequenced, so heterogeneity remains possible.

This clonotype originated in a woman aged 35-70 years with stage I lung adenocarcinoma. This chain joins TRBV11-2 and TRBJ2-7; D possibly corresponds to TRBD2 (6 bases). The sequences come from peripheral blood, collected before any cancer treatment. This CDR3 reads CASSLAGEEYEQYF. The CDR3 DNA is TGTGCCAGCAGCTTAGCCGGGGAGGAATACGAGCAGTACTTC.